This T cell receptor beta chain was observed in a study of patients and donors after allogeneic stem cell transplantation. This clonotype came up a few times. TCRdb itself ran the RT-PCR reads through MiXCR, one entry per CDR3 protein. The profile shows about 16,000 distinct CDR3 sequences, roughly a quarter of them singletons. The CDR3 has 14 amino acids. The V gene's germline CDR1 is MNHEY and CDR2 SVGEGT. With V trimmed by 6 bases and J by 6 bases, 10 bases remained unmatched. Material for sequencing was blood, either unsorted or a sorted T cell fraction (not recorded which). The gene calls are TRBV6-2 or TRBV6-3 and TRBJ1-1, with 7 bases matching TRBD1. The TCR sequence derives from a human donor who was either an allogeneic HSCT recipient or a stem cell or donor lymphocyte infusion donor (not recorded which). It is not recorded whose cells these are; they may come from a transplant donor. The CDR3, as DNA: TGTGCCAGCAGCCTGCAGGGGGGGATCTCTGAAGCTTTCTTT. Protein product: CASSLQGGISEAFF.